The rows below give T cell receptor beta chains drawn from one sample of a study of shared clonotypes between healthy human individuals. The method was immunoSEQ multiplex PCR; TCRdb's version includes in-frame clones alone and lacks a portion of them. In the table there are 2.3 million or so clones, over 85% of which are singletons. Sequenced input: naive CD4+ T cells from PBMCs. These receptors originate from a man aged 18 to 35 in good health. Some clones in this sample may be carry-over from other donors' samples. Both conserved end residues are part of each CDR3. A D gene is named only where the DNA matches it firmly. The listing skips clone size in some rows; elsewhere it reads once, few, many or a size class.

clone size: .; D gene: .; V gene: TRBV6-6; J gene: TRBJ2-2; CDR3 DNA: TGTGCCAGCAGTTACATCAGCGTCGCGAACACCGGGGAGCTGTTTTTT; CDR3 protein: CASSYISVANTGELFF
clone size: .; D gene: .; V gene: TRBV27; J gene: TRBJ1-2; CDR3 DNA: TGTGCCAGCAAGGCCGGGACATCCTATGGCTACACCTTC; CDR3 protein: CASKAGTSYGYTF
clone size: .; D gene: .; V gene: TRBV5-1; J gene: TRBJ2-2; CDR3 DNA: TGCGCCAGCAGCTTGGGTGGGTCCGGGGAGCTGTTTTTT; CDR3 protein: CASSLGGSGELFF
clone size: .; D gene: TRBD2; V gene: TRBV7-8; J gene: TRBJ2-7; CDR3 DNA: TGTGCCAGCAGCTTAGGCGGGAGTCTCCCCTACGAGCAGTACTTC; CDR3 protein: CASSLGGSLPYEQYF
clone size: .; D gene: TRBD1; V gene: TRBV5-1; J gene: TRBJ2-5; CDR3 DNA: TGCGCCAGCAGCCCGCAGGGGACAGGCGAGACCCAGTACTTC; CDR3 protein: CASSPQGTGETQYF
clone size: .; D gene: .; V gene: TRBV15; J gene: TRBJ1-2; CDR3 DNA: TGTGCCACCAGCAGAGTGGTATGGGGAGGCTACACCTTC; CDR3 protein: CATSRVVWGGYTF
clone size: once; D gene: .; V gene: TRBV15; J gene: TRBJ2-1; CDR3 DNA: TGTGCCACCAGCACCTACAGCAATGAGCAGTTCTTC; CDR3 protein: CATSTYSNEQFF
clone size: .; D gene: TRBD1; V gene: TRBV4-1; J gene: TRBJ2-2; CDR3 DNA: TGCGCCAGCAGCCGCGGACAGGGCCCTGTCACCGGGGAGCTGTTTTTT; CDR3 protein: CASSRGQGPVTGELFF
clone size: once; D gene: .; V gene: TRBV21-1; J gene: TRBJ1-3; CDR3 DNA: TGTGCCAGCAGCACCGACAGGGGCAACACCATATATTTT; CDR3 protein: CASSTDRGNTIYF
clone size: .; D gene: TRBD2; V gene: TRBV2; J gene: TRBJ2-1; CDR3 DNA: TGTGCCAGCACCGGTGTGGGACTAGCGGCCGGACCCTCCTACAATGAGCAGTTCTTC; CDR3 protein: CASTGVGLAAGPSYNEQFF
clone size: .; D gene: .; V gene: TRBV28; J gene: TRBJ2-5; CDR3 DNA: TGTGCCAGCAGTGGGAACCTGGGGCGCCCCGGGCAAGAGACCCAGTACTTC; CDR3 protein: CASSGNLGRPGQETQYF
clone size: .; D gene: .; V gene: TRBV5-8; J gene: TRBJ2-1; CDR3 DNA: TGTGCCAGCAGCGCCTCTAGCAGGGTATACAATGAGCAGTTCTTC; CDR3 protein: CASSASSRVYNEQFF
clone size: .; D gene: .; V gene: TRBV7-3; J gene: TRBJ2-1; CDR3 DNA: TGTGCCAGCAGTTCAAGCTCCTACAATGAGCAGTTCTTC; CDR3 protein: CASSSSSYNEQFF
clone size: .; D gene: TRBD1; V gene: TRBV4-3; J gene: TRBJ1-2; CDR3 DNA: TGCGCCAGCAGCGAGGAATTAGGGGGCGGCTACACCTTC; CDR3 protein: CASSEELGGGYTF
clone size: .; D gene: .; V gene: TRBV9; J gene: TRBJ1-3; CDR3 DNA: TGTGCCAGCAGCGTAGACAGGTTCTACTCTGGAAACACCATATATTTT; CDR3 protein: CASSVDRFYSGNTIYF
clone size: few; D gene: TRBD1; V gene: TRBV28; J gene: TRBJ1-5; CDR3 DNA: TGTGCCAGCAGTCGGCCGGGACAGGGGATTCAGCCCCAGCATTTT; CDR3 protein: CASSRPGQGIQPQHF
clone size: .; D gene: TRBD1; V gene: TRBV7-2; J gene: TRBJ1-1; CDR3 DNA: TGTGCCAGCAGGCTGACAGGGGGGGACACTGAAGCTTTCTTT; CDR3 protein: CASRLTGGDTEAFF
clone size: .; D gene: .; V gene: TRBV27; J gene: TRBJ2-4; CDR3 DNA: TGTGCCAGTCGAGGTGGGGGGATAGCCAAAAACATTCAGTACTTC; CDR3 protein: CASRGGGIAKNIQYF
clone size: .; D gene: TRBD2; V gene: TRBV28; J gene: TRBJ2-1; CDR3 DNA: TGTGCCAGCAGTTTAGGACTAGCGGGAGTCGGATTGGGGAATGAGCAGTTCTTC; CDR3 protein: CASSLGLAGVGLGNEQFF
clone size: .; D gene: TRBD1; V gene: TRBV19; J gene: TRBJ1-5; CDR3 DNA: TGTGCCAGTAGTATCTCCGGGACAGGTAGCAATCAGCCCCAGCATTTT; CDR3 protein: CASSISGTGSNQPQHF
clone size: .; D gene: .; V gene: TRBV29-1; J gene: TRBJ1-1; CDR3 DNA: TGCAGCGTTTCTGGCAGACTCAACACTGAAGCTTTCTTT; CDR3 protein: CSVSGRLNTEAFF
clone size: .; D gene: .; V gene: TRBV9; J gene: TRBJ2-1; CDR3 DNA: TGTGCCAGCAGCGTTTTCCCTTCGACTACACGGTCCTACAATGAGCAGTTCTTC; CDR3 protein: CASSVFPSTTRSYNEQFF
clone size: .; D gene: .; V gene: TRBV5-1; J gene: TRBJ2-7; CDR3 DNA: TGCGCCAGCAGCTTGGAACCGGAATACGAGCAGTACTTC; CDR3 protein: CASSLEPEYEQYF
clone size: .; D gene: TRBD2; V gene: TRBV19; J gene: TRBJ2-2; CDR3 DNA: TGTGCCAGTAGTTCCCGGGGTAGCGGGAGGACCGGGGAGCTGTTTTTT; CDR3 protein: CASSSRGSGRTGELFF
clone size: .; D gene: TRBD2; V gene: TRBV27; J gene: TRBJ2-3; CDR3 DNA: TGTGCCAGCAGACCGCCTAGCGGGAGTCAAGATACGCAGTATTTT; CDR3 protein: CASRPPSGSQDTQYF
clone size: .; D gene: .; V gene: TRBV2; J gene: TRBJ1-1; CDR3 DNA: TGTGCCAGCAGACTGACAGAAATGAACACTGAAGCTTTCTTT; CDR3 protein: CASRLTEMNTEAFF
clone size: .; D gene: TRBD1; V gene: TRBV19; J gene: TRBJ2-7; CDR3 DNA: TGTGCCAGTAGTATGGGGACAGGAGCCTACGAGCAGTACTTC; CDR3 protein: CASSMGTGAYEQYF
clone size: .; D gene: .; V gene: TRBV27; J gene: TRBJ1-5; CDR3 DNA: TGTGCCAGCAGTCCAGGGTGGAAAGGCAATCAGCCCCAGCATTTT; CDR3 protein: CASSPGWKGNQPQHF
clone size: .; D gene: .; V gene: TRBV30; J gene: TRBJ2-1; CDR3 DNA: TGTGCCTCGGTCGGCCTCTCCTACAATGAGCAGTTCTTC; CDR3 protein: CASVGLSYNEQFF
clone size: once; D gene: .; V gene: TRBV7-9; J gene: TRBJ2-5; CDR3 DNA: TGTGCCAGCAGCAAGACCTCGTGGGGAGTTGAGACCCAGTACTTC; CDR3 protein: CASSKTSWGVETQYF
clone size: .; D gene: TRBD1; V gene: TRBV4-3; J gene: TRBJ2-5; CDR3 DNA: TGCGCCAGCAGCCAAGTGGTGACAGGGGGTCGGACCCAGTACTTC; CDR3 protein: CASSQVVTGGRTQYF
clone size: .; D gene: .; V gene: TRBV5-1; J gene: TRBJ2-2; CDR3 DNA: TGCGCCAGCAGCTTTATAAGGGGCAAGAACACCGGGGAGCTGTTTTTT; CDR3 protein: CASSFIRGKNTGELFF
clone size: .; D gene: .; V gene: TRBV7-2; J gene: TRBJ2-5; CDR3 DNA: TGTGCCAGCAGCACGGATTGGCGCGTGCGTGAGACCCAGTACTTC; CDR3 protein: CASSTDWRVRETQYF
clone size: .; D gene: .; V gene: TRBV4-1; J gene: TRBJ1-1; CDR3 DNA: TGCGCCAGCAGCCTCATACAGGGAGGTTTTTTTGAAGCTTTCTTT; CDR3 protein: CASSLIQGGFFEAFF
clone size: .; D gene: .; V gene: TRBV4-2; J gene: TRBJ2-1; CDR3 DNA: TGTGCCAGCAGCCAAGAAGGAGGGGTCCAATGGAATCAGTTCTTC; CDR3 protein: CASSQEGGVQWNQFF
clone size: .; D gene: .; V gene: TRBV7-9; J gene: TRBJ1-2; CDR3 DNA: TGTGCCAGCAGCTCCGCATCCCCTAACTATGGCTACACCTTC; CDR3 protein: CASSSASPNYGYTF
clone size: .; D gene: .; V gene: TRBV6-4; J gene: TRBJ2-1; CDR3 DNA: TGTGCCAGCAGTGGCAGAGGGAGCTTGGGCTCCTACAATGAGCAGTTCTTC; CDR3 protein: CASSGRGSLGSYNEQFF
clone size: .; D gene: TRBD2; V gene: TRBV10-3; J gene: TRBJ2-2; CDR3 DNA: TGTGCCATCAGAGAAGCGGGAGCGAACACCGGGGAGCTGTTTTTT; CDR3 protein: CAIREAGANTGELFF
clone size: .; D gene: TRBD1; V gene: TRBV9; J gene: TRBJ2-5; CDR3 DNA: TGTGCCAGCAGCATTACGACAGGGGGTGTGGAGACCCAGTACTTC; CDR3 protein: CASSITTGGVETQYF
clone size: .; D gene: TRBD2; V gene: TRBV5-1; J gene: TRBJ2-7; CDR3 DNA: TGCGCCAGCAGCTTGATGGGTGCGGGACTAGCAGACGAGCAGTACTTC; CDR3 protein: CASSLMGAGLADEQYF
clone size: .; D gene: .; V gene: TRBV11-2; J gene: TRBJ2-1; CDR3 DNA: TGTGCCAGCAGCTTAGAGGGCGGGAAATTGAATGAGCAGTTCTTC; CDR3 protein: CASSLEGGKLNEQFF
clone size: .; D gene: TRBD1; V gene: TRBV29-1; J gene: TRBJ2-7; CDR3 DNA: TGCAGCGTTAGTGAACAGGGGGCATTGGGCGAGCAGTACTTC; CDR3 protein: CSVSEQGALGEQYF
clone size: .; D gene: .; V gene: TRBV6-1; J gene: TRBJ1-1; CDR3 DNA: TGTGCCAGCAGTGTTTTTCGTCGGAACACTGAAGCTTTCTTT; CDR3 protein: CASSVFRRNTEAFF